Below, 16 T cell receptor beta chains from the same sample are listed, as sequenced in a study of T cell responses to AZD1222 COVID-19 vaccine. TCRdb's table, derived via immunoSEQ multiplex PCR, lists solely in-frame clones and lacks some. This table holds over 110,000 clones, 75% to 95% found once. Sequencing used peripheral blood, obtained on day 0 of AZD1222 vaccination. Every receptor here comes from an adult in good health.

A few counts support this clone. CDR3 amino acids: CASSFKLSTGELFF. CDR3 DNA: TGTGCCAGCAGCTTTAAGTTATCCACCGGGGAGCTGTTTTTT. The V gene is TRBV7-2, the J gene TRBJ2-2; no firm D call. The CDR3 is 14 residues long. The germline gives CDR1 SGHTA, CDR2 FQGNSA. V gave up 3 bases and J gave up 4 bases, with 9 bases separating them.

This rearrangement joins TRBV9 to TRBJ2-7; D is unclear. The germline V and J ends were trimmed by 0 bases and 2 bases, with 12 bases remaining between them. In germline, CDR1 is SGDLS, CDR2 YYNGEE. The CDR3 is 15 amino acids. Here the CDR3 DNA reads TGTGCCAGCAGCGTAGCCTCAGTCAGTGCCTACGAGCAGTACTTC. Residues: CASSVASVSAYEQYF. Complete variable domain (other parts from reference TRBV9 and TRBJ2-7): DSGVTQTPKHLITATGQRVTLRCSPRSGDLSVYWYQQSLDQGLQFLIQYYNGEERAKGNILERFSAQQFPDLHSELNLSSLELGDSALYFCASSVASVSAYEQYFGPGTRLTVT.

The chain combines TRBV10-3 with TRBJ2-3, with 8 bases identical to TRBD2. Losses at the gene ends were 3 bases for V and 4 bases for J; bases not matched to a gene: 3. CDR1 ENHRY and CDR2 SYGVKD come from the germline V gene. This CDR3 comprises 14 residues. CDR3 bases: TGTGCCATCAGTGAACCGGGGGGGCCAGATACGCAGTATTTT. This gives the protein CAISEPGGPDTQYF.

Note on this clone: Other DNA sequences from this sample encode an identical CDR3 as well. The chain uses TRBV5-1 and TRBJ2-5; D unresolved. V gave up 1 base and J gave up 2 bases, with 3 bases separating them. The CDR3 extends over 12 amino acids. Germline V gives CDR1 SGHRS, CDR2 YFSETQ. In DNA form, the CDR3 reads TGCGCCAGCAGCTTGCAGCAAGAGACCCAGTACTTC. Protein product: CASSLQQETQYF.

The rearrangement links TRBV28 to TRBJ2-2; D gene unclear. V dropped 3 bases and J dropped 6 bases, with 8 bases sitting between them. This CDR3 spans 13 amino acids. Germline lookup yields CDR1 MDHEN and CDR2 SYDVKM. Here the CDR3 DNA reads TGTGCCAGCAGTTTTTTTCGGGCCGGGGAGCTGTTTTTT. Amino acid sequence: CASSFFRAGELFF.

The chain joins TRBV6-2 or TRBV6-3 to TRBJ2-3; D tentatively reads TRBD1 or TRBD2 (5 bases each). Trimming removed 5 bases from V and 6 bases from J, with 15 bases in between. CDR1 and CDR2 from the germline V gene are MNHEY and SVGEGT. There are 14 residues in the CDR3. The DNA of the CDR3 is TGTGCCAGCAGTCGCCGGGACCCGGGGGATACGCAGTATTTT. It translates to CASSRRDPGDTQYF.

This clone was seen only once. The rearrangement joins TRBV24-1 to TRBJ1-1; possibly TRBD1 for D (6 bases). CDR1 and CDR2 (germline): KGHDR, SFDVKD. V shed 5 bases and J shed 1 base, with 13 bases lying between them. The CDR3 extends over 15 amino acids. As DNA, the CDR3 is TGTGCCACCAGTGGGGCAGGGGCTTCGAACACTGAAGCTTTCTTT. As protein: CATSGAGASNTEAFF.

The V gene is TRBV5-8, the J gene TRBJ1-5; tentative D call: TRBD1 (5 bases). The CDR3 runs to 12 residues. Germline V gene lookup returns CDR1 SGHTS and CDR2 YDEGEE. Trimming took off 0 bases at V and 9 bases at J, with 7 bases between the two ends. CDR3 sequence reads: CASSLGGWPQHF. DNA of the CDR3: TGTGCCAGCAGCTTGGGGGGGTGGCCCCAGCATTTT.

This chain links TRBV10-3 with TRBJ1-6; D unclear. This CDR3 has 12 amino acids. Germline CDR1 ENHRY, CDR2 SYGVKD. The V gene lost 2 bases and the J gene lost 8 bases, with 4 bases spanning the gap. In DNA, the CDR3 is TGTGCCATCAGTGAGGCAGATTCACCCCTCCACTTT. The encoded protein is CAISEADSPLHF.

This clone has only a few counts. The chain is built from TRBV5-1 and TRBJ2-1; D gene uncertain. Trimming removed 4 bases at V and 0 bases at J, with 17 bases between. CDR3 size: 17 residues. Germline loops: CDR1 SGHRS, CDR2 YFSETQ. The CDR3 DNA reads TGCGCCAGCAGCCGTCAACCCCCAGCACTCTCCTACAATGAGCAGTTCTTC. It yields the protein CASSRQPPALSYNEQFF.

The CDR3 DNA follows: TGCGCCAGCAGCCCTGGACAGGGCGCAACTAATGAAAAACTGTTTTTT. Protein sequence: CASSPGQGATNEKLFF. The V gene is TRBV5-1, the J gene TRBJ1-4; TRBD1 matches 8 bases. This CDR3 region has 16 residues. V lost 4 bases and J lost 0; bases outside the gene matches: 5. The germline gives CDR1 SGHRS, CDR2 YFSETQ.

The chain uses TRBV9 and TRBJ2-3; 7 bases align to TRBD1. Germline CDR1 reads SGDLS; CDR2 reads YYNGEE. The CDR3 covers 15 residues. V lost 0 bases, J lost 7 bases, and 8 bases stayed unmatched. CDR3 loop: CASSVGQGVGNTQYF. The CDR3 coding sequence is TGTGCCAGCAGCGTAGGGCAGGGGGTTGGCAATACGCAGTATTTT.

The count of this clone is one. The CDR3 loop reads CASSQGSVTEAFF. The CDR3 nucleotides are TGTGCCAGCAGTCAGGGGTCTGTCACTGAAGCTTTCTTT. V and J are TRBV6-6 and TRBJ1-1; D is possibly TRBD1 (6 bases). Germline loops: CDR1 MNHNY, CDR2 SVGAGI (reference sequence). CDR3 size: 13 residues. V shed 5 bases and J shed 4 bases, with 11 bases lying between them.

Regarding this clone: One end of the junction varies from germline; a read error may be responsible. The chain carries TRBV5-8 and TRBJ1-2, with a weak D call TRBD1 (5 bases). Per the germline V gene, CDR1 is SGHTS and CDR2 is YDEGEE. This CDR3 has 13 residues. CDR3 in amino acids: CASRLAGNNGYTF. The CDR3 DNA reads TGTGCCAGCAGGTTGGCAGGGAATAATGGCTACACCTTC.

The chain employs TRBV12-3 or TRBV12-4 and TRBJ2-2; D is possibly TRBD1 (5 bases). V gave up 4 bases and J gave up 5 bases, with 5 bases separating them. This CDR3 region has 12 residues. This CDR3 reads CASSSGTGELFF. DNA for the CDR3: TGTGCCAGCAGTTCAGGGACCGGGGAGCTGTTTTTT.

J is TRBJ1-6 and V is TRBV10-3; the D is unclear. The CDR3 runs 12 residues. In germline, CDR1 is ENHRY, CDR2 SYGVKD. The V and J ends lost 7 bases and 10 bases respectively, with 11 bases between them. The CDR3 nucleotides read TGTGCCATCAAGGCGAGCGGGTCACCCCTCCACTTT. It yields the protein CAIKASGSPLHF.